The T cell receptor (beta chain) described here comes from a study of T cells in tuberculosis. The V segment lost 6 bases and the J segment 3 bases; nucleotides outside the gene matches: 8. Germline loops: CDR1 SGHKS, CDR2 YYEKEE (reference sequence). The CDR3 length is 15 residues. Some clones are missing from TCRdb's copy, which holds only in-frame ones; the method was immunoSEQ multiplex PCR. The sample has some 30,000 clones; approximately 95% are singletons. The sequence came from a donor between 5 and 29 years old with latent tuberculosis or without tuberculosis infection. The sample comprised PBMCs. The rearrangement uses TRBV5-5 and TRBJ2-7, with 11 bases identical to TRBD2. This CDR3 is CASNPGGTSGYEQYF. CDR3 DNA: TGTGCCAGCAACCCTGGAGGGACTAGCGGCTACGAGCAGTACTTC.